The subject of this entry is one T cell receptor (beta chain). Antigen unknown. This specimen belongs to a study of cytomegalovirus exposure and HLA in healthy donors. Study-wide background: Later analysis reported that the roughly 120 validation repertoires shared the platform of the roughly 700 first-cohort repertoires.

Overall study findings and caveats: In vitro work confirmed that three CMV-associated chains recognize CMV antigens.

This CDR3 comprises 13 residues. Germline assignment: CDR1 MNHEY and CDR2 SMNVEV (reference sequence). With 6 bases clipped from V and 6 bases from J, the junction kept 4 bases outside the gene matches. The table came from immunoSEQ multiplex PCR; TCRdb's copy has only in-frame clones and leaves some out. The repertoire has 150,000 to 200,000 clones, 88% of them found once; the top ten carry about 2.7%. This receptor was obtained from a man between 18 and 29 years old in good health and CMV-seronegative. The V call is TRBV27, the J call TRBJ1-5; 8 bases align to TRBD1. Specimen: PBMCs. CDR3 loop: CASRTGVLQPQHF. DNA of the CDR3: TGTGCCAGCAGGACAGGGGTCCTTCAGCCCCAGCATTTT.